This TCR beta chain comes out of a study of blood T cell repertoires in COVID-19. Study information: Researchers got acute and convalescent COVID-19 samples from the United States, Italy and Spain.

Trimming took 2 bases from V and 4 from J, leaving 6 bases between them. This CDR3 comprises 12 residues. Germline CDR1 SQVTM, CDR2 ANQGSEA. This clone was observed a few times. Under the authors' procedure: Amplification of reference gene primers was used by the study to estimate nucleated cell counts. The assay was immunoSEQ multiplex PCR, and TCRdb's table has in-frame clones only and misses some. Clone size and V and J calls were adopted from that table, with D and trimming inferred from the DNA. This table holds approximately 220,000 clones, 80% to 90% found once. The genes are TRBV29-1 and TRBJ1-3; D remains unclear. The specimen was peripheral blood. This receptor was obtained from a man aged 55 to 70 who had recovered from COVID-19. The CDR3 sequence is CSVELQGNTIYF. In nucleotides, the CDR3 is TGCAGCGTTGAACTACAGGGAAACACCATATATTTT.